This T cell receptor (beta chain) was captured in a study of blood T cell repertoires in COVID-19. Whole-study context: PBMCs, B-cell-depleted T cells, or T cells were the source of the cDNA or gDNA that made up the material.

V shed 4 bases and J shed 3 bases, with 8 bases lying between them. The CDR3 spans 13 residues. Per the germline V gene, CDR1 is SGHRS and CDR2 is YFSETQ. Only in-frame clones appear in the TCRdb table, and some are missing; sequencing was by immunoSEQ multiplex PCR. The table includes approximately 210,000 clones, roughly four fifths detected once. J is TRBJ2-1 and V is TRBV5-1; tentative D call: TRBD2 (6 bases). This TCR was sampled from a woman in her 40s with acute or convalescent COVID-19. Source material: peripheral blood. Here the CDR3 reads CASSGGLYNEQFF. In nucleotides, the CDR3 is TGCGCCAGCAGCGGGGGACTCTACAATGAGCAGTTCTTC.